The 31 T cell receptor beta chains reported below all come from one sample, sequenced in a study of blood T cell repertoires in COVID-19. Assay: immunoSEQ multiplex PCR; the TCRdb copy retains only in-frame clones and omits some. The sample records 200,000 to 250,000 clones, about four fifths being singletons. The specimen sequenced was peripheral blood. Receptor source: a woman of 80 years or more with acute or convalescent COVID-19.

CDR3 in DNA: TGTGCCAGCAGCCAAGGCGTTGTAGGGAGGAACACTGAAGCTTTCTTT. Its translation is CASSQGVVGRNTEAFF. The chain uses TRBV3-1 (or the pseudogene TRBV3-2) and TRBJ1-1; D is uncertain. V gave up 1 base and J gave up 1 base, with 13 bases separating them. The V gene's germline CDR1 is LGHDT and CDR2 YNNKEL (reference sequence). This CDR3 has 16 amino acids.

This clone was detected only a few times. This chain connects TRBV28 to TRBJ1-6; 8 bases match TRBD1. This CDR3 region has 18 residues. V was clipped by 6 bases and J by 0 bases; unmatched bases: 10. The germline V gene encodes CDR1 MDHEN and CDR2 SYDVKM. Here the CDR3 reads CASRGGQGVVSYNSPLHF. The CDR3 nucleotides are TGTGCCAGCAGAGGAGGACAGGGTGTCGTCTCCTATAATTCACCCCTCCACTTT.

V gene TRBV27 combines with J gene TRBJ1-4, with a tentative D call TRBD1 (5 bases). The CDR3 consists of 12 residues. The V end was cut by 6 bases, the J end by 12 bases, with 14 bases between. The germline V gene encodes CDR1 MNHEY and CDR2 SMNVEV (reference sequence). DNA for the CDR3: TGTGCCAGCAGACTCCCCCCGGGGGAACTGTTTTTT. Translating it yields CASRLPPGELFF.

The CDR3: CATSKGQGTDSNQPQHF. CDR3 coding DNA: TGTGCCACCAGCAAGGGACAGGGGACTGATAGCAATCAGCCCCAGCATTTT. The chain carries TRBV15 and TRBJ1-5; 10 nucleotides line up with TRBD1. The CDR3 spans 17 residues. With V trimmed by 4 bases and J by 0 bases, 6 bases remained unmatched. Germline V gene lookup returns CDR1 LNHNV and CDR2 YYDKDF (reference sequence).

The chain has TRBV9 and TRBJ1-6; the D gene is possibly TRBD1 (5 bases). The CDR3 is 15 amino acids. Trimming took off 4 bases at V and 4 bases at J, with 12 bases between the two ends. Germline V gene sequence: CDR1 SGDLS, CDR2 YYNGEE. CDR3 region: CASSSGQIYNSPLHF. The CDR3 DNA reads as TGTGCCAGCAGCTCCGGACAAATTTATAATTCACCCCTCCACTTT.

The V and J genes are TRBV9 and TRBJ1-2; 9 bases map to TRBD1. J lost 6 bases, V lost 0 bases, and 3 bases had no gene match. Germline assignment: CDR1 SGDLS and CDR2 YYNGEE. The length of the CDR3 is 14 residues. In DNA, the CDR3 is TGTGCCAGCAGCGTAGCTAGGACAGGGGATGGCTACACCTTC. Translation gives CASSVARTGDGYTF.

The CDR3 loop is CASSLSGVQETQYF. The CDR3 bases are TGCGCCAGCAGCTTATCGGGGGTTCAAGAGACCCAGTACTTC. The V gene is TRBV5-1, the J gene TRBJ2-5; perhaps TRBD2 as D (6 bases). From germline, CDR1 is SGHRS and CDR2 YFSETQ. With 2 bases removed from V and 2 bases from J, the gap between germline ends came to 10 bases. The CDR3 is 14 amino acids.

The genes are TRBV3-1 (or the pseudogene TRBV3-2) and TRBJ1-3; no clear D gene. CDR3 length: 14 residues. V lost 3 bases, J lost 1 base, and 7 bases lay in between. The germline CDR1 and CDR2 sequences are LGHDT and YNNKEL (reference sequence). DNA for the CDR3: TGTGCCAGCAGCCAGCGATCTTCTGGAAACACCATATATTTT. Translating gives CASSQRSSGNTIYF.

The gene calls are TRBV24-1 and TRBJ1-1, with 9 positions matching TRBD1. There are 14 residues in the CDR3. The V gene's germline CDR1 is KGHDR and CDR2 SFDVKD. V lost 9 bases and J lost 3; bases outside the gene matches: 7. CDR3 loop: CATGLQGADTEAFF. The CDR3 DNA reads TGTGCCACCGGACTACAGGGGGCGGACACTGAAGCTTTCTTT.

This chain links TRBV2 with TRBJ2-5; D might be TRBD2 (6 bases). Germline V CDR1 and CDR2: SNHLY, FYNNEI. The CDR3 contains 16 residues. Between the trimmed V and J ends, which lost 2 bases and 5 bases, there was a span of 18 bases. CDR3 coding DNA: TGTGCCAGCAGTGAAAGCACTAGCCCCCCGGGGGAGACCCAGTACTTC. It is translated as CASSESTSPPGETQYF.

The chain combines TRBV6-5 with TRBJ1-1, with D unresolved. Germline V CDR1 and CDR2: MNHEY, SVGAGI. V was cut by 0 bases and J by 1 base, with 6 bases left in between. This CDR3 contains 14 residues. The DNA of the CDR3 is TGTGCCAGCAGTTACTCTCGGGGGAACACTGAAGCTTTCTTT. It codes for CASSYSRGNTEAFF.

This clone was recorded a few times. Written as DNA, the CDR3 is TGTGCCAGCAGCTCCAGGATTTACGAGCAGTACTTC. It is translated as CASSSRIYEQYF. This chain connects TRBV11-3 to TRBJ2-7; D ambiguous. V was trimmed by 4 bases and J by 4 bases, leaving 8 bases between them. The germline CDR1 and CDR2 sequences are SGHNT and YENEEA. CDR3 length: 12 amino acids.

The chain is built from TRBV29-1 and TRBJ1-2; a weak D match, TRBD1 (5 bases). V was cut by 3 bases and J by 11 bases, with 22 bases left in between. Germline CDR1 reads SQVTM; CDR2 reads ANQGSEA. CDR3 length: 14 amino acids. CDR3: CSVDSVGAWSFYTF. CDR3 in DNA: TGCAGCGTTGACTCGGTAGGGGCTTGGAGCTTTTACACCTTC.

CDR3 nucleotide sequence: TGTGCCAGCAGCTTGCAGGGGGCGATTCAGGGCTACACCTTC. It specifies CASSLQGAIQGYTF. The gene calls are TRBV5-4 and TRBJ1-2; 8 positions match TRBD1. CDR3 size: 14 residues. Looked up from germline, CDR1 is SGHNT and CDR2 is YYREEE (reference sequence). Losses at the gene ends were 1 base for V and 8 bases for J; bases not matched to a gene: 7. Looking up the rest from reference TRBV5-4 and TRBJ1-2 gives the full variable domain: ETGVTQSPTHLIKTRGQQVTLRCSSQSGHNTVSWYQQALGQGPQFIFQYYREEENGRGNFPPRFSGLQFPNYSSELNVNALELDDSALYLCASSLQGAIQGYTFGSGTRLTVV.

This clone was counted a single time. This rearrangement joins TRBV2 to TRBJ1-6; TRBD1 is a possible D gene (5 bases). Germline V gene sequence: CDR1 SNHLY, CDR2 FYNNEI. This CDR3 is 15 amino acids long. The V and J ends lost 4 bases and 6 bases respectively, with 13 bases between them. CDR3 DNA: TGTGCCAGCAGTGTCGGACAAAGCCTTAATTCACCCCTCCACTTT. Translated: CASSVGQSLNSPLHF.

The chain couples TRBV19 to TRBJ2-1; tentatively, D is TRBD2 (5 bases). This CDR3 region has 14 residues. Looked up from germline, CDR1 is LNHDA and CDR2 is SQIVND (reference sequence). V was clipped by 7 bases and J by 8 bases, with 18 bases between them. DNA for the CDR3: TGTGCCAGTAACCCTGGGGAGCCCGGGGATGAGCAGTTCTTC. Amino acid sequence: CASNPGEPGDEQFF.

V is TRBV6-2 or TRBV6-3 and J is TRBJ1-4; D ambiguous. Trimming shortened V by 5 bases and J by 0 bases, and 7 bases separated the two germline ends. The germline CDR1 and CDR2 sequences are MNHEY and SVGEGT. CDR3 length equals 14 residues. The CDR3 coding sequence is TGTGCCAGCAGTCGACACACAACTAATGAAAAACTGTTTTTT. This sequence encodes CASSRHTTNEKLFF.

J is TRBJ1-6 and V is TRBV28; weak D call: TRBD1 (6 bases). Trimming removed 5 bases from V and 8 bases from J, with 13 bases in between. The CDR3 contains 14 residues. CDR1 and CDR2 (germline): MDHEN, SYDVKM. The CDR3, as DNA: TGTGCCAGCAGTCGGACAGCGGATCATTCACCCCTCCACTTT. Protein: CASSRTADHSPLHF.

The rearrangement joins TRBV24-1 to TRBJ2-1; 13 bases agree with TRBD2. The length of the CDR3 is 15 residues. CDR1 is KGHDR, CDR2 SFDVKD, per germline. J gave up 10 bases and V 3 bases, and 5 bases lay outside the gene matches. The CDR3 coding sequence is TGTGCCACCAGTGATAGACGGACTAGCGGGAGAGAGCAGTTCTTC. Translated, it gives CATSDRRTSGREQFF.

The chain employs TRBV6-5 and TRBJ2-3; the D is unclear. The CDR3 runs 15 residues. The germline V gene encodes CDR1 MNHEY and CDR2 SVGAGI. The germline V and J ends were trimmed by 2 bases and 2 bases, with 11 bases remaining between them. The chain's CDR3 is CASSYDGGDTDTQYF. CDR3 DNA: TGTGCCAGCAGTTACGACGGCGGAGACACAGATACGCAGTATTTT.

J is TRBJ1-2 and V is TRBV7-2; D not resolved. V was pared by 5 bases and J by 0 bases, with 16 bases between. The CDR3 is made up of 16 amino acids. Germline values: CDR1 SGHTA, CDR2 FQGNSA. CDR3 region: CASSRRIVTSNYGYTF. The CDR3 region has the DNA TGTGCCAGCAGCAGGAGGATAGTGACCTCTAACTATGGCTACACCTTC.

This clone showed up just once. The chain has TRBV7-2 and TRBJ2-7; TRBD2 agrees at 8 bases. The CDR3 extends over 15 amino acids. Looked up from germline, CDR1 is SGHTA and CDR2 is FQGNSA. The J segment lost 5 bases and the V segment lost 7 bases, leaving 13 bases of the junction unmatched. The CDR3 is CASTPSGGPSNEQYF. The CDR3 DNA follows: TGTGCCAGCACCCCCTCGGGGGGGCCCTCTAACGAGCAGTACTTC.

The chain combines TRBV4-1 with TRBJ1-3; D is perhaps TRBD1 (5 bases). The germline CDR1 and CDR2 sequences are MGHRA and YSYEKL. The CDR3 length is 15 residues. V lost 0 bases and J 7 bases, leaving 13 bases between the germline ends. CDR3 amino acids: CASSQDPTGRNTIYF. In DNA, the CDR3 is TGCGCCAGCAGCCAAGATCCCACAGGCCGGAACACCATATATTTT.

The chain couples TRBV19 to TRBJ2-1, with D possibly matching TRBD1 (5 bases). The CDR3 loop spans 14 amino acids. From germline, CDR1 is LNHDA and CDR2 SQIVND (reference sequence). Trimming stripped 3 bases from V and 10 bases from J, with 16 bases between. Here the CDR3 reads CASSMPPQGREQFF. CDR3 bases: TGTGCCAGTAGTATGCCCCCCCAGGGTAGGGAGCAGTTCTTC. Supplemented by reference TRBV19 and TRBJ2-1, the full variable domain reads DGGITQSPKYLFRKEGQNVTLSCEQNLNHDAMYWYRQDPGQGLRLIYYSQIVNDFQKGDIAEGYSVSREKKESFPLTVTSAQKNPTAFYLCASSMPPQGREQFFGPGTRLTVL.

The rearrangement joins TRBV20-1 to TRBJ1-2, with TRBD1 identical over 7 bases. With V trimmed by 5 bases and J by 8 bases, 5 bases remained unmatched. From germline, CDR1 is DFQATT and CDR2 SNEGSKA (reference sequence). CDR3 size: 11 residues. The chain's CDR3 is CSADRVEGYTF. In DNA, the CDR3 is TGCAGTGCTGACAGGGTTGAGGGCTACACCTTC.

A single count supports this clone. J is TRBJ2-1 and V is TRBV7-9; possible D gene TRBD1, 5 bases. Germline CDR1 reads SEHNR; CDR2 reads FQNEAQ (reference sequence). Trimming stripped 0 bases from V and 8 bases from J, with 14 bases between. The CDR3 extends over 15 amino acids. In DNA form, the CDR3 reads TGTGCCAGCAGCTTAGCGGGCAGGGCCTGGGATGAGCAGTTCTTC. It is translated as CASSLAGRAWDEQFF.

V and J are TRBV3-1 (or the pseudogene TRBV3-2) and TRBJ1-1, with D perhaps TRBD1 (5 bases). Germline CDR1 LGHDT, CDR2 YNNKEL (reference sequence). There are 15 residues in the CDR3. Between the trimmed V and J ends, which lost 1 base and 5 bases, there was a span of 14 bases. For the CDR3, the DNA is TGTGCCAGCAGCCAAGTTAATGGGGCGAGGACTGAAGCTTTCTTT. Protein product: CASSQVNGARTEAFF.

The J gene is TRBJ1-1, the V gene TRBV7-9; D is ambiguous. The CDR3 runs to 12 residues. V lost 6 bases, J lost 6 bases, and 11 bases lay in between. Germline V lookup: CDR1 SEHNR, CDR2 FQNEAQ (reference sequence). CDR3 sequence (DNA): TGTGCCAGCAGTAAGGGAGGGTCTGAAGCTTTCTTT. It encodes CASSKGGSEAFF. The complete variable domain, with remaining parts taken from reference TRBV7-9 and TRBJ1-1, reads DTGVSQNPRHKITKRGQNVTFRCDPISEHNRLYWYRQTLGQGPEFLTYFQNEAQLEKSRLLSDRFSAERPKGSFSTLEIQRTEQGDSAMYLCASSKGGSEAFFGQGTRLTVV.

The chain joins TRBV9 to TRBJ2-1, with 7 bases aligning to TRBD1. CDR1 and CDR2 from the germline V gene are SGDLS and YYNGEE. Losses at the gene ends were 3 bases for V and 4 bases for J; bases not matched to a gene: 4. The CDR3 runs 14 residues. CDR3 sequence reads: CASSETGTYNEQFF. In nucleotides, the CDR3 is TGTGCCAGCAGCGAGACAGGGACATACAATGAGCAGTTCTTC.

The chain has TRBV28 and TRBJ1-6; 7 bases fit TRBD1. V lost 5 bases and J lost 8; bases outside the gene matches: 6. The CDR3 consists of 14 residues. The V gene's germline CDR1 is MDHEN and CDR2 SYDVKM. The CDR3 region is CASSPWDSYSPLHF. CDR3 in DNA: TGTGCCAGCAGTCCGTGGGACAGTTATTCACCCCTCCACTTT. Together with reference TRBV28 and TRBJ1-6, the CDR3 gives the full variable domain: DVKVTQSSRYLVKRTGEKVFLECVQDMDHENMFWYRQDPGLGLRLIYFSYDVKMKEKGDIPEGYSVSREKKERFSLILESASTNQTSMYLCASSPWDSYSPLHFGNGTRLTVT.

This clone was seen a single time. The rearrangement links TRBV28 to TRBJ1-1; perhaps TRBD1 as D (6 bases). This CDR3 is built from 14 residues. Trimming stripped 2 bases from V and 5 bases from J, with 12 bases between. Germline V gives CDR1 MDHEN, CDR2 SYDVKM. In DNA, the CDR3 is TGTGCCAGCAGTTTAAATGCAGGGGAAACTGAAGCTTTCTTT. Encoded protein: CASSLNAGETEAFF.